This T cell receptor beta chain was recovered during a study of regulatory and conventional T cells in RAG deficiency (TCRdb year 2017). Looking at the study overall: High-throughput TCR beta sequencing was used to compare the repertoire diversity and composition of Treg, conventional CD4+ and CD8+ T cells between RAG-deficient patients and healthy controls. Broader findings and caveats from the paper: Some T-cell subset analyses were not done for some subjects. Markedly lower Shannon entropy and higher Simpson indices were observed in RAG-deficient patients than in control T-cell subpopulations. In Omenn syndrome patients, sorted CD25-high CD127-low cells may represent peripherally activated cells rather than bona fide Treg cells. All patient T-cell subsets had shorter CDR3 lengths; Omenn syndrome patients showed >75% Treg-Tconv repertoire overlap at nucleotide and amino acid level. Unique TCR beta sequences from Treg cells were around 110-fold fewer in Omenn syndrome and CID/AS patients than controls, versus 7.5 to 10-fold for other subsets.

Details on this clone: The target of this receptor is not known. Base qualities are not provided; no much larger clone lies one nucleotide away.

The library was prepared using the immunoSEQ multiplex PCR assay. Genomic DNA from the sorted T-cell subsets was used to amplify and sequence rearranged TCR beta chain products. The authors' analysis ran thus. Shannon entropy and Simpson indices were used to measure the diversity of productive TCR beta rearrangements in each repertoire. To gauge clonal expansion, the frequencies of the 100 most abundant productive TCR beta clonotypes among total reads were added together. The TRB repertoires were evaluated with a self-reactivity index based on amino acid usage at CDR3beta positions 6 and 7. Two-way ANOVA was used for repertoire analyses, while Student t or Mann-Whitney tests were used for flow cytometric analyses. The immuneACCESS repertoire file appears here via TCRdb, limited to in-frame rearrangements. These files lack a portion of the clones; in checked studies, under half of the deficit traces to unresolved V genes, and the cause of the others is not known. The V and J calls and clone size were taken over from that table, and D and trimming were inferred from the DNA. A total of roughly 28,000 clones appear in this sample, about 95% of them only once. The ten largest make up approximately 0.18% of the sample.

A distance of 15 bases separates the germline ends of V and J, which lose 0 bases and 1 base respectively. The CDR3 measures 17 amino acids from cysteine to phenylalanine. Of all the DNA, just the CDR3 is kept, 51 bases in frame from base 1. From a lookup of the germline V gene, CDR1 and CDR2 are SGDLS and YYNGEE. Conventional CD4+ T cells were purified from blood as CD25-low CD127-high cells before genomic DNA extraction. Several healthy control donors served as the comparison group for repertoire analyses. These same data were also listed under a study on regulatory T cells. As the second paper documents: For the multiplex PCR, 52 forward TRBV primers and 13 reverse TRBJ primers were used, and amplification bias was corrected with both assay-based and computational methods. Patient repertoires showed restricted unique TRB V-J pairs and skewed V and J gene usage, most marked in regulatory T cells. The study compared T-cell receptor beta repertoires of sorted regulatory, conventional CD4+ and CD8+ T cells between CD3G-deficient patients and healthy controls. Peripheral blood mononuclear cells were isolated by Ficoll density separation. Rearranged TRB loci were amplified from genomic DNA by multiplex PCR within the immunoSEQ assay. TRB amplicons were sequenced on an Illumina HiSeq platform. Raw sequences were error-filtered and aligned to reference gene sequences by custom algorithms, then analyzed with the immunoSEQ online tools. The frequencies of productive and nonproductive TRB rearrangements were evaluated among unique sequences as well as among total sequences. Group comparisons used t tests, Mann-Whitney tests or two-way ANOVA run in Prism software.

The source of this sequence is a human donor in good health. The rearrangement joined TRBV9 to TRBJ2-3; the D segment could be TRBD2, given 5 matching bases. The sample taken for sequencing was CD25- CD4+ T cells sorted from blood. The nucleotides are TGTGCCAGCAGCGTAGGCCCCACCAGCGGTGGCACAGATACGCAGTATTTT. This translates into CASSVGPTSGGTDTQYF. With the portions outside the CDR3 filled from the reference TRBV9 and TRBJ2-3 genes, the complete variable region becomes DSGVTQTPKHLITATGQRVTLRCSPRSGDLSVYWYQQSLDQGLQFLIQYYNGEERAKGNILERFSAQQFPDLHSELNLSSLELGDSALYFCASSVGPTSGGTDTQYFGPGTRLTVL.